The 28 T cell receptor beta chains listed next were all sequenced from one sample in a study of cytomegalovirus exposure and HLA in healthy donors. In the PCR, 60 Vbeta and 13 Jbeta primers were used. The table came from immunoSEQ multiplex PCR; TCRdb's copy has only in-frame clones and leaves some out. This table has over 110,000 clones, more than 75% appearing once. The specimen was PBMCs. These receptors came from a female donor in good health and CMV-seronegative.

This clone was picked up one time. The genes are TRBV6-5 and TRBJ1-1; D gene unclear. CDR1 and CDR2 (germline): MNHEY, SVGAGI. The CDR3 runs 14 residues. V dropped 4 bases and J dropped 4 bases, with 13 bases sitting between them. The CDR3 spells CASSSILVSTEAFF. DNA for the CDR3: TGTGCCAGCAGTTCCATACTCGTTAGCACTGAAGCTTTCTTT.

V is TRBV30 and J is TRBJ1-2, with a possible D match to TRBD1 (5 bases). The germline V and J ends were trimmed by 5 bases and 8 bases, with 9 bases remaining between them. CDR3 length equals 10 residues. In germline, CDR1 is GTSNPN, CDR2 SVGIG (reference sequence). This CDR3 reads CAWGRGGYTF. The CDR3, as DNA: TGTGCCTGGGGACGGGGGGGCTACACCTTC.

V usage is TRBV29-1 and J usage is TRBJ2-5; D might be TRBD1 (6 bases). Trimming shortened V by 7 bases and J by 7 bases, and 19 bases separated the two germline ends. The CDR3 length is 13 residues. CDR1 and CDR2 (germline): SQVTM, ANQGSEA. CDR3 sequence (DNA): TGCAGCGCACCCGCCCAGGGGTTGGGGACCCAGTACTTC. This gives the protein CSAPAQGLGTQYF.

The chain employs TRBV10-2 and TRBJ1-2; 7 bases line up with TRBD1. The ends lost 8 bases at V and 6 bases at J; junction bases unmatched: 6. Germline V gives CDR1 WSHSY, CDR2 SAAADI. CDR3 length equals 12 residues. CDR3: CASGLTGDGYTF. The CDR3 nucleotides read TGCGCCAGCGGTCTAACAGGGGATGGCTACACCTTC.

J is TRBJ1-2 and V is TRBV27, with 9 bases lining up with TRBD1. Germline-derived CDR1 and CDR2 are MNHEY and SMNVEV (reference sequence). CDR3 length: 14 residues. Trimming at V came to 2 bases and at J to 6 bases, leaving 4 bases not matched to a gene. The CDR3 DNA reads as TGTGCCAGCAGTTTAGGGACAGGGAAGAATGGCTACACCTTC. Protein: CASSLGTGKNGYTF.

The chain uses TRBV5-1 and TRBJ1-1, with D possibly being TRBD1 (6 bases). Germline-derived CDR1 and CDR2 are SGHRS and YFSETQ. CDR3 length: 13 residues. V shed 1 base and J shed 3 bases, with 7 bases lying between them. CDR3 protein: CASSLNRDTEAFF. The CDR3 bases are TGCGCCAGCAGCTTGAACAGGGACACTGAAGCTTTCTTT.

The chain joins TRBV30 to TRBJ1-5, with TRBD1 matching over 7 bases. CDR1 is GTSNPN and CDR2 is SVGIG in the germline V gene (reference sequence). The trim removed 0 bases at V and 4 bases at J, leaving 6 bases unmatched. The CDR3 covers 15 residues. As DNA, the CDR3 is TGTGCCTGGAGTGTAGGAACAGGGGCAAATCAGCCCCAGCATTTT. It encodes CAWSVGTGANQPQHF.

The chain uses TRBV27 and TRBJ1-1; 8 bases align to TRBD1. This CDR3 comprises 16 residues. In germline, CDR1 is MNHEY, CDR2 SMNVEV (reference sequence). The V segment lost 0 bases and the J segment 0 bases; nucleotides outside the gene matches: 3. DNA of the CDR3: TGTGCCAGCAGTTTATCCCCGGGACAGGTGAACACTGAAGCTTTCTTT. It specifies CASSLSPGQVNTEAFF.

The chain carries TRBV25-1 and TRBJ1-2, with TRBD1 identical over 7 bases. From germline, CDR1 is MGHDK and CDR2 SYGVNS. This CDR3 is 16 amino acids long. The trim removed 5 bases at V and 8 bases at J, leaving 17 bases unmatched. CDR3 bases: TGTGCCAGCAGTAAACAGGGGTCCCCGTTGAATGGCGGCTACACCTTC. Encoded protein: CASSKQGSPLNGGYTF.

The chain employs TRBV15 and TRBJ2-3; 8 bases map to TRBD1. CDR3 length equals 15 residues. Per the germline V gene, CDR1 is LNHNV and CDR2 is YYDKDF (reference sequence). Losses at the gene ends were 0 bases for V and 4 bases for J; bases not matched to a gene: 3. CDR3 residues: CATSRDRGPADTQYF. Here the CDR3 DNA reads TGTGCCACCAGCAGAGACAGGGGGCCCGCAGATACGCAGTATTTT.

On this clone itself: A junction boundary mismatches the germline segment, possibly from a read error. The CDR3 nucleotides are TGTGCCTGGAGTGGAGTTGCAGATAGCGGGAGTCTGTATGCTGGCGCCAACGTCCTGACTTTC. It translates to CAWSGVADSGSLYAGANVLTF. The chain is built from TRBV30 and TRBJ2-6, with 9 bases aligning to TRBD2. The germline V gene has CDR1 GTSNPN and CDR2 SVGIG (reference sequence). This CDR3 is 21 amino acids long.

The CDR3 DNA reads TGTGCCAGCACCGAACAGGTTGCCGCCGGGGAGCTGTTTTTT. This sequence encodes CASTEQVAAGELFF. This chain joins TRBV6-1 and TRBJ2-2; a possible D gene is TRBD1 (5 bases). This CDR3 is built from 14 residues. Germline V CDR1 and CDR2: MNHNS, SASEGT. Trimming cost V 7 bases and J 6 bases, with 15 bases left between them.

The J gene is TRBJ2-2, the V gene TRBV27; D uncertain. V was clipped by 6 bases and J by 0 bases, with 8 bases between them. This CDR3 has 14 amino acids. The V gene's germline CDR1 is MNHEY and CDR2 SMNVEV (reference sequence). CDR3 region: CASRPTANTGELFF. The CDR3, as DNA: TGTGCCAGCAGACCGACTGCGAACACCGGGGAGCTGTTTTTT.

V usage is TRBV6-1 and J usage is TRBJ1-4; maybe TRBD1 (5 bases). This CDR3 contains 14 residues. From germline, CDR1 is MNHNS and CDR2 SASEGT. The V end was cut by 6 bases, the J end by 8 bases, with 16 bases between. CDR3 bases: TGTGCCAGCAGACTATTGACCAGGGAAGAAAAACTGTTTTTT. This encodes CASRLLTREEKLFF.

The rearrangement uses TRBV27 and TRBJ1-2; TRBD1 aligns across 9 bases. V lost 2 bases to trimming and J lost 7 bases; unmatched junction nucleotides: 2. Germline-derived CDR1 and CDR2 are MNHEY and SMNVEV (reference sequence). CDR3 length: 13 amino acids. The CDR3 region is CASSLKDRGGYTF. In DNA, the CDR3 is TGTGCCAGCAGTTTAAAGGACAGGGGTGGCTACACCTTC.

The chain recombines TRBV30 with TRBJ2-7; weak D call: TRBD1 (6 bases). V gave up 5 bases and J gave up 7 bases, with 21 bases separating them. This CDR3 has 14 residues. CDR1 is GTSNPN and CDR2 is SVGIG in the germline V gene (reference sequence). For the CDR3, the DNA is TGTGCCTGGGGGGGTGTTGGGGGCGTGGGGGAGCAGTACTTC. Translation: CAWGGVGGVGEQYF.

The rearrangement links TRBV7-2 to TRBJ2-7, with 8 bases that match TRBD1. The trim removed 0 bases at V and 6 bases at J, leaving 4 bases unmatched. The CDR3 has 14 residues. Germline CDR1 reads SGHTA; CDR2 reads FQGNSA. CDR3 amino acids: CASSLAAGGAEQYF. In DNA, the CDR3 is TGTGCCAGCAGCTTAGCGGCAGGGGGCGCCGAGCAGTACTTC. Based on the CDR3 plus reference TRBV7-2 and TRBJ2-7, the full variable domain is GAGVSQSPSNKVTEKGKDVELRCDPISGHTALYWYRQSLGQGLEFLIYFQGNSAPDKSGLPSDRFSAERTGGSVSTLTIQRTQQEDSAVYLCASSLAAGGAEQYFGPGTRLTVT.

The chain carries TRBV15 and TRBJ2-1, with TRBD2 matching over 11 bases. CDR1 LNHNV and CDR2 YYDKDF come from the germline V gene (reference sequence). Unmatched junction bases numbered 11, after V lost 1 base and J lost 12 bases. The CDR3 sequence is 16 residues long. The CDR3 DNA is TGTGCCACCAGCAGAGCTCCGGGGCTAGCGGGAGGTGGGCAGTTCTTC. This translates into CATSRAPGLAGGGQFF. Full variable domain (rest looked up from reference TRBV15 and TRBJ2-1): DAMVIQNPRYQVTQFGKPVTLSCSQTLNHNVMYWYQQKSSQAPKLLFHYYDKDFNNEADTPDNFQSRRPNTSFCFLDIRSPGLGDTAMYLCATSRAPGLAGGGQFFGPGTRLTVL.

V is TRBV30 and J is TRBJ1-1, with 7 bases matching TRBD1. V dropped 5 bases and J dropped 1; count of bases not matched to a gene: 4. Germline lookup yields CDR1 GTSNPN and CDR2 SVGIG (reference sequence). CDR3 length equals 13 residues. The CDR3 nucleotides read TGTGCCTGGGTGCGGACAGGGAACACTGAAGCTTTCTTT. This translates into CAWVRTGNTEAFF. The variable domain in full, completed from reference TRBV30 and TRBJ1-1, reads SQTIHQWPATLVQPVGSPLSLECTVEGTSNPNLYWYRQAAGRGLQLLFYSVGIGQISSEVPQNLSASRPQDRQFILSSKKLLLSDSGFYLCAWVRTGNTEAFFGQGTRLTVV.

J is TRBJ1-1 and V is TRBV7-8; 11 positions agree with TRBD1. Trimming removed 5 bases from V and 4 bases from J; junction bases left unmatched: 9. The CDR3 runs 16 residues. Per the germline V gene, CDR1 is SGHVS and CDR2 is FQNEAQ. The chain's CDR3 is CASSLRTGGRGTEAFF. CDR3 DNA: TGTGCCAGCAGCCTAAGGACAGGGGGCAGAGGCACTGAAGCTTTCTTT.

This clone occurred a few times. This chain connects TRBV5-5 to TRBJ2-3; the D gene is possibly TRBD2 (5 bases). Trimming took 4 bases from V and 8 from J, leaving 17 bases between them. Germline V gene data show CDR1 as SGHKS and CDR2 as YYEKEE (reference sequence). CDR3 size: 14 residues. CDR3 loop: CASSPLIARGTQYF. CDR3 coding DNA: TGTGCCAGCAGCCCCCTGATAGCTCGGGGTACGCAGTATTTT.

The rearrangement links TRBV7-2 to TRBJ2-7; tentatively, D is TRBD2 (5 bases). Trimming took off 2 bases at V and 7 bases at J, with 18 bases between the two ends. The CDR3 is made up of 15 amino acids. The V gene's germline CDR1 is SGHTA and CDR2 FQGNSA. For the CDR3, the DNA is TGTGCCAGCAGCTTAAGTGCCCCACCGAGGGAGGAGCAGTACTTC. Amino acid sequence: CASSLSAPPREEQYF.

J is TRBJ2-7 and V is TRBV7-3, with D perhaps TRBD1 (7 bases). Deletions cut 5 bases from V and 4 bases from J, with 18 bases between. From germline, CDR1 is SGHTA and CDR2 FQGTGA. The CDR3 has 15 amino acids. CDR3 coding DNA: TGTGCCAGCAGCCCCGGAGGGGGCCAAGGTTACGAGCAGTACTTC. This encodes CASSPGGGQGYEQYF.

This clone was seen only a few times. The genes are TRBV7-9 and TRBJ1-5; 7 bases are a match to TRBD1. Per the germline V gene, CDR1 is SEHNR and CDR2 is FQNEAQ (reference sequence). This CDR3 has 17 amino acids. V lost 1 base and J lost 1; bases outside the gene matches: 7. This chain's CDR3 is CASSLVAGTESNQPQHF. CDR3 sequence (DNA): TGTGCCAGCAGCTTAGTGGCGGGGACAGAGAGCAATCAGCCCCAGCATTTT.

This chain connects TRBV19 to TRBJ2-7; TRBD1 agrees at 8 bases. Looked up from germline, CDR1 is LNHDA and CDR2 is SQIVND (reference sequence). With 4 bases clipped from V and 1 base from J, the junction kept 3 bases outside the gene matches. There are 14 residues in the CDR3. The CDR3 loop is CASSNDRGSYEQYF. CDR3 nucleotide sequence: TGTGCCAGTAGTAACGACAGGGGATCCTACGAGCAGTACTTC.

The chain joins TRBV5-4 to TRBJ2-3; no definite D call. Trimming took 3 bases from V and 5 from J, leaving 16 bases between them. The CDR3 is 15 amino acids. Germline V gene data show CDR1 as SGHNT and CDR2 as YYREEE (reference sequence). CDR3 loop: CASSSRDKVEDTQYF. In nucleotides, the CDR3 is TGTGCCAGCAGCTCTCGCGACAAGGTGGAAGATACGCAGTATTTT.

The CDR3 DNA reads TGCGCCAGCAGCCAAGTTTTTCTGACAGTGGTGGAAGAAAAACTGTTTTTT. Translation gives CASSQVFLTVVEEKLFF. The chain uses TRBV4-1 and TRBJ1-4; the D gene is possibly TRBD1 (5 bases). The CDR3 spans 17 residues. CDR1 and CDR2 (germline): MGHRA, YSYEKL. V shed 1 base and J shed 8 bases, with 20 bases lying between them.

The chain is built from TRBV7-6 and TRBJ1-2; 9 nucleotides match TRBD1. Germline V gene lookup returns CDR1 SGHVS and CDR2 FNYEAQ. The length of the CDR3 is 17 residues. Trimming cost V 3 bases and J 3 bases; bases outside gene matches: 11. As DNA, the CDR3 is TGTGCCAGCAGCTTTAGTAACAGGGGGCGCCCCGACTATGGCTACACCTTC. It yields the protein CASSFSNRGRPDYGYTF.